This is a list of T cell receptor beta chains from one sample in a study of blood T cell repertoires in COVID-19. The protocol was immunoSEQ multiplex PCR, while the TCRdb copy is restricted to in-frame clones and leaves out a portion. The sample lists about 130,000 clones; approximately 81% were seen once. The sample was peripheral blood. These receptors were collected from an older man with COVID-19, enrolled during active disease. Both conserved end residues are trimmed from each CDR3. Rows may omit the clone size; those that give it use once, few, many or a size class.

ASSPLPLYEQY | TRBJ2-7 | NA | TRBV13
ASSLPFQGSVNYGYT | TRBJ1-2 | NA | TRBV5-6
ASSPQGFNEKLF | TRBJ1-4 | NA | TRBV18
ASSLSLRGPGELF | TRBJ2-2 | NA | TRBV7-3
ATSDPTRGPDTQY | TRBJ2-3 | NA | TRBV24-1
ASSSFDGGGEAF | TRBJ1-1 | once | TRBV7-9
ASSPTGANSYNEQF | TRBJ2-1 | NA | TRBV28
ASRGGSLPTNEKLF | TRBJ1-4 | NA | TRBV21-1
ASSSPSGNTDTQY | TRBJ2-3 | NA | TRBV5-4
ASSQGGGSYGYT | TRBJ1-2 | NA | TRBV2
ASLDRIYGYT | TRBJ1-2 | NA | TRBV25-1
ASSVDRGYEQY | TRBJ2-7 | few | TRBV7-3
SASIRPNSPLH | TRBJ1-6 | NA | TRBV20-1
ATSRDPGEKLF | TRBJ1-4 | NA | TRBV15
ASSPQLNYGYT | TRBJ1-2 | once | TRBV7-9
ASSSGQVINEQF | TRBJ2-1 | few | TRBV5-1